Following are 23 T cell receptor beta chains from one sample sequenced in a study of blood T cell repertoires in COVID-19. Some clones are missing from TCRdb's copy, which holds only in-frame ones; the method was immunoSEQ multiplex PCR. Among about 200,000 clones listed, around 92% were seen once. Sequenced input: PBMCs or T cells enriched from blood (not recorded which). The receptors originated from a woman in her late teens or twenties who had recovered from COVID-19.

The chain joins TRBV11-3 to TRBJ1-5; D is uncertain. The CDR3 is 13 amino acids. V lost 8 bases and J 4 bases, leaving 12 bases between the germline ends. CDR1 and CDR2 from the germline V gene are SGHNT and YENEEA. The CDR3 spells CASPRPRNQPQHF. Here the CDR3 DNA reads TGTGCCAGCCCCCGTCCGCGAAATCAGCCCCAGCATTTT.

This clone was recorded only once. The chain has TRBV14 and TRBJ1-1; no clear D gene. Germline V gene sequence: CDR1 SGHDN, CDR2 FVKESK. The V end lost 0 bases, the J end lost 1 base, and 6 bases lay between the germline ends. The CDR3 has 14 residues. CDR3 coding DNA: TGTGCCAGCAGCCAAGATCGGGAGAACACTGAAGCTTTCTTT. As protein: CASSQDRENTEAFF.

The chain is built from TRBV30 and TRBJ1-1, with D unresolved. CDR1 GTSNPN and CDR2 SVGIG come from the germline V gene (reference sequence). The CDR3 runs to 12 residues. Trimming took off 2 bases at V and 5 bases at J, with 9 bases between the two ends. The CDR3 loop is CAWSPDWTEAFF. CDR3 nucleotides: TGTGCCTGGAGTCCTGACTGGACTGAAGCTTTCTTT.

This clone came up once. The chain employs TRBV2 and TRBJ2-7; 9 bases line up with TRBD1. The CDR3 totals 16 residues. J was trimmed by 3 bases and V by 7 bases; bases with no gene match: 13. Germline CDR1 and CDR2: SNHLY and FYNNEI. CDR3 region: CASTTPPGQGSYEQYF. Written as DNA, the CDR3 is TGTGCCAGCACCACGCCGCCGGGACAGGGCAGCTACGAGCAGTACTTC.

The V call is TRBV15, the J call TRBJ2-1; tentative D call: TRBD1 (6 bases). Trimming cost V 1 base and J 5 bases, with 12 bases left between them. The length of the CDR3 is 15 residues. Germline-derived CDR1 and CDR2 are LNHNV and YYDKDF (reference sequence). CDR3 in DNA: TGTGCCACCAGCAGAGGTCAGGGGTTAAACAATGAGCAGTTCTTC. It specifies CATSRGQGLNNEQFF.

The V gene is TRBV7-2, the J gene TRBJ2-3; perhaps TRBD2 as D (5 bases). Deletions cut 5 bases from V and 1 base from J, with 13 bases between. CDR1 SGHTA and CDR2 FQGNSA come from the germline V gene. CDR3 length: 15 residues. The CDR3 protein is CASSTEGVGTDTQYF. The CDR3 coding sequence is TGTGCCAGCAGCACAGAGGGCGTGGGCACAGATACGCAGTATTTT.

The rearrangement links TRBV4-1 to TRBJ1-1; D perhaps matches TRBD1 (6 bases). The V end was cut by 1 base, the J end by 1 base, with 10 bases between. Germline V gives CDR1 MGHRA, CDR2 YSYEKL. The CDR3 contains 15 residues. DNA of the CDR3: TGCGCCAGCAGCCAAGTCCTGACAGGGAACACTGAAGCTTTCTTT. Its translation: CASSQVLTGNTEAFF.

The chain links TRBV18 to TRBJ2-1, with 13 bases lining up with TRBD2. CDR1 KGHSH and CDR2 LQKENI come from the germline V gene. Losses at the gene ends were 2 bases for V and 11 bases for J; bases not matched to a gene: 6. The CDR3 has 15 amino acids. The DNA of the CDR3 is TGTGCCAGCTCACCAACTAGCGGGGGGGCCAGAAAGCAGTTCTTC. It codes for CASSPTSGGARKQFF.

V usage is TRBV7-9 and J usage is TRBJ1-3; perhaps TRBD1 as D (5 bases). There are 15 residues in the CDR3. V was cut by 6 bases and J by 0 bases, with 12 bases left in between. Looked up from germline, CDR1 is SEHNR and CDR2 is FQNEAQ (reference sequence). As DNA, the CDR3 is TGTGCCAGCAGAAACGACAGAGGCTCTGGAAACACCATATATTTT. Residues: CASRNDRGSGNTIYF.

The chain combines TRBV15 with TRBJ1-3; D ambiguous. V was clipped by 1 base and J by 2 bases, with 24 bases between them. Germline V gene data show CDR1 as LNHNV and CDR2 as YYDKDF (reference sequence). The CDR3 consists of 20 residues. The CDR3 reads CATSRVSLLAVGSPGNTIYF. CDR3 in DNA: TGTGCCACCAGCAGAGTCAGTCTCCTGGCGGTGGGTAGCCCTGGAAACACCATATATTTT.

This rearrangement joins TRBV28 to TRBJ1-3, with D unresolved. Trimming took 2 bases from V and 8 from J, leaving 7 bases between them. Germline V gene lookup returns CDR1 MDHEN and CDR2 SYDVKM. The length of the CDR3 is 12 residues. CDR3 DNA sequence: TGTGCCAGCAGTTTAGCGCTGGACACCATATATTTT. Residues: CASSLALDTIYF.

The chain carries TRBV19 and TRBJ1-5; D ambiguous. The CDR3 extends over 17 amino acids. Germline-derived CDR1 and CDR2 are LNHDA and SQIVND (reference sequence). V gave up 3 bases and J gave up 2 bases, with 17 bases separating them. The CDR3 reads CASSMALAGNGNQPQHF. The CDR3 region has the DNA TGTGCCAGTAGTATGGCCCTTGCGGGCAATGGCAATCAGCCCCAGCATTTT.

J is TRBJ1-2 and V is TRBV30; 9 bases map to TRBD1. Germline assignment: CDR1 GTSNPN and CDR2 SVGIG (reference sequence). Trimming cost V 4 bases and J 5 bases; bases outside gene matches: 5. The CDR3 contains 13 residues. The CDR3 is CAWTKDRGYGYTF. The CDR3 DNA follows: TGTGCCTGGACTAAAGACAGGGGGTATGGCTACACCTTC.

This chain uses TRBV5-1 with TRBJ2-5, with D possibly TRBD2 on 7 matching bases. V lost 7 bases to trimming and J lost 2 bases, with 18 bases between them. This CDR3 spans 15 amino acids. Per germline, CDR1 SGHRS and CDR2 YFSETQ. In DNA, the CDR3 is TGCGCCAGCGCCCGGGGGGCCCCCTTACAAGAGACCCAGTACTTC. This sequence encodes CASARGAPLQETQYF. Full variable domain (remainder filled in from reference TRBV5-1 and TRBJ2-5): KAGVTQTPRYLIKTRGQQVTLSCSPISGHRSVSWYQQTPGQGLQFLFEYFSETQRNKGNFPGRFSGRQFSNSRSEMNVSTLELGDSALYLCASARGAPLQETQYFGPGTRLLVL.

The chain carries TRBV12-5 and TRBJ1-6, with TRBD1 matching over 7 bases. V shed 2 bases, J shed 3 bases, and the junction held 7 bases outside the gene matches. The CDR3 runs to 17 residues. Germline V gene data show CDR1 as LGHNT and CDR2 as FRNRAP. CDR3: CASGLMTGNVYNSPLHF. In nucleotides, the CDR3 is TGTGCTAGTGGTTTGATGACAGGGAATGTCTATAATTCACCCCTCCACTTT. The full variable domain, completed using reference TRBV12-5 and TRBJ1-6, is DARVTQTPRHKVTEMGQEVTMRCQPILGHNTVFWYRQTMMQGLELLAYFRNRAPLDDSGMPKDRFSAEMPDATLATLKIQPSEPRDSAVYFCASGLMTGNVYNSPLHFGNGTRLTVT.

This chain joins TRBV6-1 and TRBJ2-2, with D tentatively TRBD1 (6 bases). Per germline, CDR1 MNHNS and CDR2 SASEGT. This CDR3 is 14 amino acids long. V dropped 2 bases and J dropped 6 bases, with 10 bases sitting between them. The CDR3 DNA is TGTGCCAGCAGTGAATCGCAGGGGCCCGGGGAGCTGTTTTTT. It is translated as CASSESQGPGELFF.

This clone was picked up a small number of times. This chain links TRBV29-1 with TRBJ2-5; TRBD1 matches at 10 bases. Germline CDR1 and CDR2: SQVTM and ANQGSEA. This CDR3 has 13 residues. V trimming: 7 bases; J trimming: 4 bases; junction bases outside the gene matches: 6. DNA for the CDR3: TGCAGCGCCACGACAGGGGGCGTAGAGACCCAGTACTTC. This sequence encodes CSATTGGVETQYF.

This clone was detected once. The chain carries TRBV7-8 and TRBJ1-2, with unresolved D. The V end lost 5 bases, the J end lost 0 bases, and 19 bases lay between the germline ends. Germline CDR1 SGHVS, CDR2 FQNEAQ. This CDR3 region has 17 residues. CDR3 DNA: TGTGCCAGCAGCCTTTCCTTAGTAGCGGAAGCTAACTATGGCTACACCTTC. Translation: CASSLSLVAEANYGYTF.

The genes are TRBV18 and TRBJ1-2; D remains unclear. The ends were cut back, 5 bases at V and 2 bases at J, with 15 bases in the middle. Germline V CDR1 and CDR2: KGHSH, LQKENI. The CDR3 contains 15 residues. The CDR3 sequence: CASSSDNTPNYGYTF. CDR3 DNA: TGTGCCAGCTCATCCGATAATACACCGAACTATGGCTACACCTTC.

This clone was observed once. This chain links TRBV4-1 with TRBJ2-1; 13 bases line up with TRBD2. Germline V CDR1 and CDR2: MGHRA, YSYEKL. CDR3 length: 16 amino acids. V was pared by 3 bases and J by 6 bases, with 5 bases of the junction left unmatched. The chain's CDR3 is CASSHLLAGGPNEQFF. The CDR3 nucleotides are TGCGCCAGCAGCCACCTACTAGCGGGGGGGCCCAATGAGCAGTTCTTC.

The rearrangement joins TRBV30 to TRBJ2-3; 12 positions match TRBD2. CDR1 and CDR2 (germline): GTSNPN, SVGIG (reference sequence). CDR3 length: 13 amino acids. V shed 7 bases, J shed 3 bases, and the junction held 2 bases outside the gene matches. The DNA for the CDR3 is TGTGCCTACACTAGCGGGGGGACAGATACGCAGTATTTT. Translated, it gives CAYTSGGTDTQYF.

The chain joins TRBV7-9 to TRBJ2-1, with D perhaps TRBD1 (6 bases). V shed 2 bases and J shed 4 bases, with 12 bases lying between them. The CDR3 totals 15 residues. Looked up from germline, CDR1 is SEHNR and CDR2 is FQNEAQ (reference sequence). The CDR3, as DNA: TGTGCCAGCAGCTTATTGACAGGCGCATACAATGAGCAGTTCTTC. Amino acid sequence: CASSLLTGAYNEQFF.

The chain carries TRBV23-1 and TRBJ1-1; a weak D match, TRBD1 (6 bases). TRBV23-1 is classed as an ORF, of uncertain function. There are 13 residues in the CDR3. The V gene lost 6 bases and the J gene lost 4 bases, with 12 bases spanning the gap. The CDR3 is CASRTGKFTEAFF. In nucleotides, the CDR3 is TGCGCCAGCAGGACAGGCAAATTCACTGAAGCTTTCTTT.